This TCR beta chain stems from a study of control samples from healthy donors and cancer patients. The method was immunoSEQ multiplex PCR; TCRdb's version includes in-frame clones alone and lacks a portion of them. Of some 200,000 clones listed, around 94% are singletons. With 3 bases clipped from V and 5 bases from J, the junction kept 13 bases outside the gene matches. This CDR3 is built from 16 residues. The V gene's germline CDR1 is DFQATT and CDR2 SNEGSKA (reference sequence). Sequencing was performed on blood. This TCR derives from a man over 45 in good health. The rearrangement uses TRBV20-1 and TRBJ1-2; 9 bases are shared with TRBD1. DNA of the CDR3: TGCAGTGCTAGTGGTGTGGGACAGGGTTTAAGTTATGGCTACACCTTC. Translating it yields CSASGVGQGLSYGYTF.